The text below deals with one T cell receptor beta chain. The data were obtained in a study of blood T cell repertoires in COVID-19. Across the study: Samples representing acute and convalescent COVID-19 were sourced from the United States, Italy and Spain. Sources were T cells, B-cell-depleted T cells, or PBMCs; the material itself was cDNA or gDNA.

The CDR3 is made up of 16 amino acids. The junction had 10 bases not matched to a gene; V was cut back by 4 bases and J by 1 base. Germline V gene data show CDR1 as SGHTA and CDR2 as FQGNSA. Among Cohort 3 donors, those recovered had two negative PCRs, clearance, or symptom resolution. Study processing details: Reference gene primer amplification gave estimated nucleated cell counts. TCRdb's table, derived via immunoSEQ multiplex PCR, lists solely in-frame clones and lacks some. That table furnishes V, J and clone size, whereas the DNA furnished D and trimming. The sample holds hundreds of thousands of clones, around nine tenths seen once.

This TCR was recovered from a woman between 45 and 65 years old who had recovered from COVID-19. The chain recombines TRBV7-2 with TRBJ2-7, with 7 positions matching TRBD1. The material sequenced was PBMCs or T cells enriched from blood (not recorded which). The CDR3 sequence: CASSSRGQKSSYEQYF. DNA of the CDR3: TGTGCCAGCAGCTCGAGGGGACAGAAATCTTCCTACGAGCAGTACTTC.